This T cell receptor (beta chain) was recovered during a study of T cell repertoires in cytomegalovirus infection. Overall study: Indications of both CMV infection and matching HLA type were provided by public TCR beta signatures.

The sample holds many counts of this clonotype. The antigen remains unidentified. General study points: Pooled public TCR beta family frequency picked out CMV carriers with the relevant HLA. CMV-specific TCR beta clonotypes restricted by HLA-C were the ones dominating the ex vivo response.

TCRdb passed the reads through MiXCR, listing each CDR3 protein once. The sample has about 76,000 distinct CDR3 sequences, 3.7% seen once. The sample consisted of PBMCs. This TCR was sampled from a human donor in good health (CMV status not recorded). Some clones in this sample may be carry-over from other donors' samples.

The CDR3, as DNA: TGTGCCATCAGCGACAGTTACTCCTACAATGAGCAGTTCTTC. Amino acids: CAISDSYSYNEQFF. The V call is TRBV10-3, the J call TRBJ2-1; tentatively, D is TRBD1 (5 bases). The germline V gene has CDR1 ENHRY and CDR2 SYGVKD. The V end was cut by 6 bases, the J end by 0 bases, with 9 bases between. The CDR3 is 14 amino acids.